This T cell receptor (beta chain) was identified during a study of regulatory T cells in long-lasting Graves disease. General study findings and limits: With persistent disease, TRBV28, TRBJ1-2 and TRBJ2-5 were the favored segments.

Building of the TCR beta libraries involved iRepertoire HTBI primers and Arm-PCR of CDR3 regions. Original analysis: In the combined samples, 55 to 75 TRBV and 14 to 15 TRBJ segments were identified. TCRdb re-derived calls from the multiplex PCR reads in MiXCR, one entry per CDR3 protein. It is TCRdb's table, rather than the study itself, that gives the V and J calls and clone size. The sample has fewer than 600,000 distinct CDR3 sequences; roughly 22% are singletons. V shed 2 bases and J 0 bases; nucleotides not matched to a gene: 3. There are 16 residues in the CDR3. Germline V CDR1 and CDR2: MNHEY, SVGEGT. The time point is: persistent/refractory GD, antithyroid drugs over 5 years with positive TRAb. Making the TCR library involved RNA that had been extracted from PBMCs. This clonotype was detected only a few times. Its antigen is undetermined.

This receptor was taken from a female donor with Graves disease. The chain is built from TRBV6-2 or TRBV6-3 and TRBJ2-7; the match to TRBD2 covers 11 bases. This sample comprised peripheral blood mononuclear cells (PBMCs), obtained when the disease was refractory, from a patient treated with antithyroid drugs. In nucleotides, the CDR3 is TGTGCCAGCAGTTACCCTAGCGGGGGGTTCTCCTACGAGCAGTACTTC. It yields the protein CASSYPSGGFSYEQYF.